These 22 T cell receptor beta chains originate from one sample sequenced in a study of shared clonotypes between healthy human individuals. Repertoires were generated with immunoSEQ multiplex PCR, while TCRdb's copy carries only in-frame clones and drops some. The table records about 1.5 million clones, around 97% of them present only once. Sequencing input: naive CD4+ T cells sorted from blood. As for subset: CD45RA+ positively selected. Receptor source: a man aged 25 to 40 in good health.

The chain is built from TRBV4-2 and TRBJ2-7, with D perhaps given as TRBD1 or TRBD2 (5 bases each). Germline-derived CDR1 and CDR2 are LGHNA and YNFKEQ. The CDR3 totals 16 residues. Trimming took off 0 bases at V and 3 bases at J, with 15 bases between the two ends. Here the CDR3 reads CASSQDLSGRYYEQYF. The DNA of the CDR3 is TGTGCCAGCAGCCAAGATCTGTCGGGGCGCTACTACGAGCAGTACTTC.

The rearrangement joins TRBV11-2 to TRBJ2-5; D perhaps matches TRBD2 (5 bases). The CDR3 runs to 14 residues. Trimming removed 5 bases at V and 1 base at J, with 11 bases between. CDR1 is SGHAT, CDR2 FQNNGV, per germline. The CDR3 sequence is CASSPRAVQETQYF. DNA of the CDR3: TGTGCCAGCAGCCCGCGGGCAGTCCAAGAGACCCAGTACTTC.

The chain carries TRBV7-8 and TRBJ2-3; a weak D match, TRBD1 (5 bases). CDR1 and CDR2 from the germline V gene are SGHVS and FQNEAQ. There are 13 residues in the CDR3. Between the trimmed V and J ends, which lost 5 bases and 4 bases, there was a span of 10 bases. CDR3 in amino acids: CASSVGVADTQYF. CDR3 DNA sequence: TGTGCCAGCAGCGTAGGGGTGGCAGATACGCAGTATTTT.

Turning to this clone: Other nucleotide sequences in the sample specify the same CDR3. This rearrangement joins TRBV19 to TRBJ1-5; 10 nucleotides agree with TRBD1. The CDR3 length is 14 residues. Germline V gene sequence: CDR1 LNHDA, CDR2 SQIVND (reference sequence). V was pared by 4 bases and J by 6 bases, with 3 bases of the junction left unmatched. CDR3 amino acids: CASSTTGGGQPQHF. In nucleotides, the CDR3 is TGTGCCAGTAGTACGACAGGGGGCGGTCAGCCCCAGCATTTT.

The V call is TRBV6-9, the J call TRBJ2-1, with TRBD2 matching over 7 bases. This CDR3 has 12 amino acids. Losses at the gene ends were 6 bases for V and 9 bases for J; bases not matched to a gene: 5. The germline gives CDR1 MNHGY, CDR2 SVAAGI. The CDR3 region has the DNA TGTGCCAGCAGCCGGACTAGTCCTGAGCAGTTCTTC. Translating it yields CASSRTSPEQFF.

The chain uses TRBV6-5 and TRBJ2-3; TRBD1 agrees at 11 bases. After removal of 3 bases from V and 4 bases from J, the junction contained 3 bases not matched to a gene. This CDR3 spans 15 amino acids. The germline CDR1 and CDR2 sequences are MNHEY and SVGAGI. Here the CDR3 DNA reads TGTGCCAGCAGTTATGGGACAGGGGGTGCAGATACGCAGTATTTT. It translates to CASSYGTGGADTQYF.

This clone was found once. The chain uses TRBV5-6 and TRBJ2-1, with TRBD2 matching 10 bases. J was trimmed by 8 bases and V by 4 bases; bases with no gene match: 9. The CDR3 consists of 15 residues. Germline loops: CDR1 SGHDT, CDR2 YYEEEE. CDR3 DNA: TGTGCCAGCAGCCGGAGCGGGGGGGAGTCCCATGAGCAGTTCTTC. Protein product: CASSRSGGESHEQFF.

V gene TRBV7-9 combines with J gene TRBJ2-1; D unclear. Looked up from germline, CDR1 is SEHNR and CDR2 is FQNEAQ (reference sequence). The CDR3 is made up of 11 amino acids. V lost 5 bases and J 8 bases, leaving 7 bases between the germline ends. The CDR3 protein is CASSRVDEQFF. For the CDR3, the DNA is TGTGCCAGCAGCCGTGTGGATGAGCAGTTCTTC.

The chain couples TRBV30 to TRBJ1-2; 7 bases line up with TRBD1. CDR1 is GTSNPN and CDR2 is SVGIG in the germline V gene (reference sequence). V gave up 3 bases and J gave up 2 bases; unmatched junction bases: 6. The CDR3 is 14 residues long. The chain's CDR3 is CAWRAKTGNYGYTF. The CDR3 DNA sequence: TGTGCCTGGAGAGCTAAGACAGGGAACTATGGCTACACCTTC.

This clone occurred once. The CDR3 nucleotides read TGTGCCAGCAGTTACTCGGGACTAGCTGCCGGGGAGCTGTTTTTT. Translating it yields CASSYSGLAAGELFF. The rearrangement uses TRBV6-6 and TRBJ2-2; 9 bases map to TRBD2. This CDR3 region has 15 residues. From germline, CDR1 is MNHNY and CDR2 SVGAGI (reference sequence). The trim removed 0 bases at V and 6 bases at J, leaving 2 bases unmatched.

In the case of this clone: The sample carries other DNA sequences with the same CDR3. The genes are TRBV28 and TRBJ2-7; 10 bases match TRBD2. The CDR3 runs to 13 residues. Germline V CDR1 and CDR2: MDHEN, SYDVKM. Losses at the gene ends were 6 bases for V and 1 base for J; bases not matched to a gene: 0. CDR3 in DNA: TGTGCCAGCAGACTAGCGGGGTCCTACGAGCAGTACTTC. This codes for CASRLAGSYEQYF.

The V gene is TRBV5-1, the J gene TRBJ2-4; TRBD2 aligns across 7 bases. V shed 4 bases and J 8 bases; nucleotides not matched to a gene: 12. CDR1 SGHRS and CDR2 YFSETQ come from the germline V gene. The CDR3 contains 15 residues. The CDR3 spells CASSHLLRAGDIQYF. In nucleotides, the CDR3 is TGCGCCAGCAGCCACCTACTCAGGGCGGGGGACATTCAGTACTTC.

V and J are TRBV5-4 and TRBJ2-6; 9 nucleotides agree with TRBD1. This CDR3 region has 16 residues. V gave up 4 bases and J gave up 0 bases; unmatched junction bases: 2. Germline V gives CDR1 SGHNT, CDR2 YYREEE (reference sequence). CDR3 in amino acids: CASSGTGPSGANVLTF. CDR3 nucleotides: TGTGCCAGCAGCGGGACAGGGCCCTCTGGGGCCAACGTCCTGACTTTC.

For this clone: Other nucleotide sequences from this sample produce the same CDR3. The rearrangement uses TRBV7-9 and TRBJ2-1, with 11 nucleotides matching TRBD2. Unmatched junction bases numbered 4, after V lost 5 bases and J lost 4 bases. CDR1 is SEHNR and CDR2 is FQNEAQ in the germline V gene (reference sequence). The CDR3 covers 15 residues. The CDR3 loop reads CASSLGLAGYNEQFF. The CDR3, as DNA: TGTGCCAGCAGCCTTGGACTAGCGGGTTACAATGAGCAGTTCTTC. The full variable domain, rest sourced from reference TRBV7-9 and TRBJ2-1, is DTGVSQNPRHKITKRGQNVTFRCDPISEHNRLYWYRQTLGQGPEFLTYFQNEAQLEKSRLLSDRFSAERPKGSFSTLEIQRTEQGDSAMYLCASSLGLAGYNEQFFGPGTRLTVL.

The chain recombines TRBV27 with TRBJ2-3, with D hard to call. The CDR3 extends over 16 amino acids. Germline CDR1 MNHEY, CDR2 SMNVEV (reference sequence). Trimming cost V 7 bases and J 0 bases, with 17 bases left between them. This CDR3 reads CASTPERIPSTDTQYF. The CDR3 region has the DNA TGTGCCAGCACCCCAGAGAGGATTCCTAGCACAGATACGCAGTATTTT.

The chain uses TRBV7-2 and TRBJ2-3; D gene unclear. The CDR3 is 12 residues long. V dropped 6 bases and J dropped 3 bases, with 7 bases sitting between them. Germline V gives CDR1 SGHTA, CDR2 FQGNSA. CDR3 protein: CASRKATDTQYF. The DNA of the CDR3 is TGTGCCAGCAGAAAGGCAACAGATACGCAGTATTTT.

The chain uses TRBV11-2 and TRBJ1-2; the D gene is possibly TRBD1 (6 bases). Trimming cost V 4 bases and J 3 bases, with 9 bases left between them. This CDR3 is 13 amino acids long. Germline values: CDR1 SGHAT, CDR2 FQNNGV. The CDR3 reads CASSSQGYYGYTF. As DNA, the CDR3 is TGTGCCAGCAGCTCCCAGGGGTACTATGGCTACACCTTC.

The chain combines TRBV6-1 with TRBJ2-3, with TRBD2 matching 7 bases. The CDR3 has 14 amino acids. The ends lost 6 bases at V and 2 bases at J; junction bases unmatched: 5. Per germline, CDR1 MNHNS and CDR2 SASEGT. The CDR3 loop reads CASSIAGATDTQYF. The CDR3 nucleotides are TGTGCCAGCAGCATAGCGGGCGCCACAGATACGCAGTATTTT.

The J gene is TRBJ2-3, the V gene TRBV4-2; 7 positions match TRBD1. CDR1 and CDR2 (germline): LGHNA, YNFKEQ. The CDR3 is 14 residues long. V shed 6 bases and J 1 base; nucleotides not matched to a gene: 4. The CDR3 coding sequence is TGTGCCAGCAGGTACAGGGGTGGCACAGATACGCAGTATTTT. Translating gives CASRYRGGTDTQYF.

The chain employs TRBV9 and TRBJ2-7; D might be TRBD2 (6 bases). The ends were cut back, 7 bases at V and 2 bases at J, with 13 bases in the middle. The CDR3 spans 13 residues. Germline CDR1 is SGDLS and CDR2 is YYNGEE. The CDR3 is CASPGTCPYEQYF. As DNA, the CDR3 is TGTGCCAGCCCCGGGACTTGCCCCTACGAGCAGTACTTC.

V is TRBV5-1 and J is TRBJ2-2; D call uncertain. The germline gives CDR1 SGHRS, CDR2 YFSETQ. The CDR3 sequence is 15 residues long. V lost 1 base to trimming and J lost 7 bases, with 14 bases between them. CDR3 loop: CASSLKLGYSGELFF. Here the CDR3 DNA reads TGCGCCAGCAGCTTGAAACTGGGATATAGCGGGGAGCTGTTTTTT.

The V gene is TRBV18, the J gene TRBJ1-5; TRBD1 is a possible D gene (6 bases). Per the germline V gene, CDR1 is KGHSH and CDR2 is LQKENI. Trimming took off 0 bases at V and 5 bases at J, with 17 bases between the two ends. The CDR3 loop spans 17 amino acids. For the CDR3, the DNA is TGTGCCAGCTCACCACCGGGGGCGAGCGCTGGCGATCAGCCCCAGCATTTT. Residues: CASSPPGASAGDQPQHF.